This paragraph reports one T cell receptor beta chain. Its antigen is unknown. The CDR3 covers 17 residues. In germline, CDR1 is SNHLY, CDR2 FYNNEI. The V and J ends lost 3 bases and 2 bases, in that order; junction bases with no gene match: 9. The data were taken from a study of cytomegalovirus exposure and HLA in healthy donors. Researchers ran the PCR with 60 Vbeta and 13 Jbeta primers. Profiling relied on immunoSEQ multiplex PCR, and the TCRdb table lists in-frame clones only, not all of them. Seen here are about 92,000 clones, over 65% observed once, and the top ten hold more than 15%. General study results and limits: Confirmation in vitro established that three CMV-associated chains were specific for CMV antigens.

The sequence was collected from a woman between 18 and 29 years old in good health and CMV-seropositive. V and J are TRBV2 and TRBJ1-5, with TRBD1 identical over 8 bases. Source material: PBMCs. CDR3: CASSDRTGRLGNQPQHF. The CDR3 DNA reads TGTGCCAGCAGTGATCGGACAGGGCGTCTTGGCAATCAGCCCCAGCATTTT. The full variable domain, completed using reference TRBV2 and TRBJ1-5, is EPEVTQTPSHQVTQMGQEVILRCVPISNHLYFYWYRQILGQKVEFLVSFYNNEISEKSEIFDDQFSVERPDGSNFTLKIRSTKLEDSAMYFCASSDRTGRLGNQPQHFGDGTRLSIL.